The 15 T cell receptor beta chains reported below all come from one sample, sequenced in a study of blood T cells in healthy people across ages. A second PCR of 7 to 11 cycles used a sample-barcoded 5' primer and a J-beta primer mix. TCRdb re-called the 5' RACE reads with MiXCR, one entry per CDR3 protein. This table holds approximately 680,000 distinct CDR3 sequences, roughly 32% found once. Sample: blood. These receptors were taken from a woman older than 75 in good health.

This chain uses TRBV20-1 with TRBJ1-4; D is possibly TRBD1 (6 bases). The CDR3 consists of 13 residues. Per germline, CDR1 DFQATT and CDR2 SNEGSKA (reference sequence). The germline V and J ends were trimmed by 3 bases and 6 bases, with 11 bases remaining between them. CDR3 nucleotides: TGCAGTGCTAGGCGGGGGGCTGATGAAAAACTGTTTTTT. Translating gives CSARRGADEKLFF.

This clonotype was recorded many times. CDR3 amino acids: CASSFSGGGQISYNEQFF. In DNA form, the CDR3 reads TGTGCCAGCAGCTTCTCAGGCGGGGGCCAAATCTCCTACAATGAGCAGTTCTTC. This rearrangement joins TRBV11-2 to TRBJ2-1, with TRBD2 as a possible D gene (7 bases). Germline V CDR1 and CDR2: SGHAT, FQNNGV. The CDR3 runs to 18 residues. The germline V and J ends were trimmed by 3 bases and 0 bases, with 18 bases remaining between them.

This clonotype was found a few times. A much larger clone lies one base from this, so it may be a read error. This chain joins TRBV28 and TRBJ2-7, with a possible D match to TRBD1 (6 bases). The germline CDR1 and CDR2 sequences are MDHEN and SYDVKM. The CDR3 extends over 13 amino acids. Trimming removed 6 bases at V and 5 bases at J, with 14 bases between. This CDR3 reads CASRTTGGNEQYF. The CDR3 DNA is TGTGCCAGCAGAACGACAGGAGGCAACGAGCAGTACTTC.

About this clonotype: A read error may produce the germline difference seen at one junction end. The V call is TRBV28, the J call TRBJ2-5; possible D gene TRBD1, 5 bases. CDR1 and CDR2 (germline): MDHEN, SYDVKM. The CDR3 totals 15 residues. The CDR3 protein is CASGFLGIGEETQYF. In DNA, the CDR3 is TGTGCCAGCGGTTTTTTGGGGATAGGGGAAGAGACCCAGTACTTT.

This clonotype was seen at least ten times. The CDR3 sequence is CASRGTSGGYTQYF. The CDR3, as DNA: TGTGCCAGCAGGGGGACTAGCGGGGGGTATACGCAGTATTTT. The rearrangement uses TRBV3-1 and TRBJ2-3; 15 bases map to TRBD2. The CDR3 is made up of 14 amino acids. V shed 6 bases, J shed 7 bases, and the junction held 2 bases outside the gene matches. Germline CDR1 and CDR2: LGHDT and YNNKEL (reference sequence).

At least ten counts were recorded for this clonotype. The rearrangement uses TRBV29-1 and TRBJ2-5; D remains ambiguous. V was shortened by 6 bases and J by 1 base, with 9 bases between the two germline ends. The CDR3 extends over 12 amino acids. Looked up from germline, CDR1 is SQVTM and CDR2 is ANQGSEA. This CDR3 reads CSVNRVQETQYF. The CDR3 nucleotides are TGCAGCGTGAACAGAGTCCAAGAGACCCAGTACTTC. The full variable domain, rest sourced from reference TRBV29-1 and TRBJ2-5, is SAVISQKPSRDICQRGTSLTIQCQVDSQVTMMFWYRQQPGQSLTLIATANQGSEATYESGFVIDKFPISRPNLTFSTLTVSNMSPEDSSIYLCSVNRVQETQYFGPGTRLLVL.

This clonotype was found many times. The genes are TRBV20-1 and TRBJ2-1, with TRBD2 identical over 11 bases. This CDR3 spans 14 amino acids. Trimming cost V 5 bases and J 4 bases; bases outside gene matches: 4. Germline V CDR1 and CDR2: DFQATT, SNEGSKA (reference sequence). In DNA, the CDR3 is TGCAGTGCTCTAGCGGGGGGTAGATACAATGAGCAGTTCTTC. It translates to CSALAGGRYNEQFF.

The chain recombines TRBV2 with TRBJ2-5; 8 positions match TRBD2. The CDR3 runs to 14 residues. Trimming removed 8 bases from V and 4 bases from J; junction bases left unmatched: 9. Looked up from germline, CDR1 is SNHLY and CDR2 is FYNNEI. The CDR3 protein is CASSRGGRGETQYF. The DNA of the CDR3 is TGTGCCAGCTCCCGGGGGGGGCGGGGAGAGACCCAGTACTTC.

This clonotype was recorded many times. This chain links TRBV7-2 with TRBJ2-3; 9 bases fit TRBD1. The CDR3 loop spans 20 amino acids. V shed 2 bases and J 0 bases; nucleotides not matched to a gene: 15. CDR1 is SGHTA and CDR2 is FQGNSA in the germline V gene. CDR3 in amino acids: CASSLPQGQGTSSSTDTQYF. Written as DNA, the CDR3 is TGTGCCAGCAGCTTACCCCAGGGACAGGGAACTTCGTCTAGCACAGATACGCAGTATTTT. Full variable domain (outside the CDR3, taken from reference TRBV7-2 and TRBJ2-3): GAGVSQSPSNKVTEKGKDVELRCDPISGHTALYWYRQSLGQGLEFLIYFQGNSAPDKSGLPSDRFSAERTGGSVSTLTIQRTQQEDSAVYLCASSLPQGQGTSSSTDTQYFGPGTRLTVL.

This clonotype was recorded at least ten times. Given a much more abundant clone one base away, this may be a read error. The chain links TRBV20-1 to TRBJ1-6, with D tentatively TRBD1 (5 bases). The CDR3 runs to 15 residues. From germline, CDR1 is DFQATT and CDR2 SNEGSKA (reference sequence). The CDR3 DNA follows: TGCAGTGCTAGAGATCTGGCAGGGTCAAATTCACCCCCCCACTTT. This gives the protein CSARDLAGSNSPPHF.

This clonotype was detected ten times or more. The rearrangement joins TRBV5-1 to TRBJ2-5; 9 bases fit TRBD2. With V trimmed by 4 bases and J by 5 bases, 15 bases remained unmatched. Per the germline V gene, CDR1 is SGHRS and CDR2 is YFSETQ. The length of the CDR3 is 17 residues. The CDR3 coding sequence is TGCGCCAGCAGCAAAGGGCCAGCGGGGGGAGTTTATGAGACCCAGTACTTC. Translated, it gives CASSKGPAGGVYETQYF.

This clonotype was recorded at least ten times. V gene TRBV6-5 combines with J gene TRBJ1-2; weak D call: TRBD1 (6 bases). Germline loops: CDR1 MNHEY, CDR2 SVGAGI. The germline V and J ends were trimmed by 5 bases and 8 bases, with 18 bases remaining between them. CDR3 length equals 14 residues. For the CDR3, the DNA is TGTGCCAGCAGTCCACAGGGAGCGGGTGGGGGCTACACCTTC. It codes for CASSPQGAGGGYTF.

The sample holds many counts of this clonotype. DNA for the CDR3: TGCAGTGCCCTACCTCGCCTGGCCCTCTATGGCTACACCTTC. Its protein product is CSALPRLALYGYTF. The rearrangement links TRBV20-1 to TRBJ1-2; D unclear. V gave up 6 bases and J gave up 4 bases, with 18 bases separating them. This CDR3 has 14 residues. The germline V gene has CDR1 DFQATT and CDR2 SNEGSKA (reference sequence).

The sample holds a few counts of this clonotype. This sequence may be a read error, since a much larger clone differs from it by one base. The chain joins TRBV7-9 to TRBJ2-7, with D unclear. The germline V and J ends were trimmed by 3 bases and 6 bases, with 9 bases remaining between them. This CDR3 region has 12 residues. CDR1 SEHNR and CDR2 FQNEAQ come from the germline V gene (reference sequence). The CDR3 DNA is TGTGCCAGCAGCTTCGGACGACTCGAGCAGTACTTC. It codes for CASSFGRLEQYF.

This clonotype showed up many times. J is TRBJ2-7 and V is TRBV20-1, with 7 bases identical to TRBD1. The J segment lost 5 bases and the V segment lost 0 bases, leaving 7 bases of the junction unmatched. Germline CDR1 is DFQATT and CDR2 is SNEGSKA (reference sequence). The CDR3 loop spans 14 amino acids. The CDR3 DNA is TGCAGTGCTAGAGATGGAAGGGGGCTCAACGAGCAGTACTTC. This sequence encodes CSARDGRGLNEQYF.